Given below is one TCR beta chain in context. Its antigen is still unknown. This sample is drawn from a study of T cell responses to AZD1222 COVID-19 vaccine. General observations from the study: Baseline seropositivity characterized only six AZD1222 recipients. Donors skewed white British and female; clonal diversity was possibly underestimated.

Trimming removed 3 bases from V and 7 bases from J; junction bases left unmatched: 12. The germline CDR1 and CDR2 sequences are SGHRS and YFSETQ. The CDR3 consists of 15 residues. TCRdb's table, derived via immunoSEQ multiplex PCR, lists solely in-frame clones and lacks some. The sample includes about 96,000 clones, roughly 87% of them seen just once. This clonotype was sampled from an adult in good health. The sample in question was peripheral blood, obtained on day 0 of AZD1222 vaccination. The chain is built from TRBV5-1 and TRBJ1-2, with TRBD1 identical over 7 bases. CDR3 protein: CASSSYRQGQGGYTF. In DNA form, the CDR3 reads TGCGCCAGCAGCTCCTATCGACAGGGTCAGGGTGGCTACACCTTC.